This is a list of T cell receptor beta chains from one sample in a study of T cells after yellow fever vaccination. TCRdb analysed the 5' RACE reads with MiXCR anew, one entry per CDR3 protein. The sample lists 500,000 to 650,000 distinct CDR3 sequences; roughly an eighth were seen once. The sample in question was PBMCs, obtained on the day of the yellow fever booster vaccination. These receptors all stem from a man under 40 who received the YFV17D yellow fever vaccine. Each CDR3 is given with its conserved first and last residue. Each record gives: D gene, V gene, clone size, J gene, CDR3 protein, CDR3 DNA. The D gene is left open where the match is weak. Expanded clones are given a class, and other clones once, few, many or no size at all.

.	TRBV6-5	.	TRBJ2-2	CASSYSTGWGDTGELFF	TGTGCCAGCAGTTACTCCACAGGGTGGGGAGACACCGGGGAGCTGTTTTTT
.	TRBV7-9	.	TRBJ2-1	CASSPLIEQFF	TGTGCCAGCAGCCCCCTTATTGAGCAGTTCTTC
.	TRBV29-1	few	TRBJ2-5	CSVEDGAGRQETQYF	TGCAGCGTTGAAGATGGGGCAGGGAGACAAGAGACCCAGTACTTC
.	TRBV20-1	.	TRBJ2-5	CSARESGSAQETQYF	TGCAGTGCTAGAGAATCAGGTAGCGCCCAAGAGACCCAGTACTTC
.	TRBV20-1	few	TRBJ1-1	CSARDASYTEAFF	TGCAGTGCTAGAGATGCTTCTTACACTGAAGCTTTCTTT
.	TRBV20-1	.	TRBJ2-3	CSAQVGDTQYF	TGCAGTGCCCAGGTTGGAGATACGCAGTATTTT
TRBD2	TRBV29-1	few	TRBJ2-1	CSVRREVTYNEQFF	TGCAGCGTTAGGCGGGAGGTTACCTACAATGAGCAGTTCTTC
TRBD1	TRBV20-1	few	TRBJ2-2	CSARDFHGQGNTGELFF	TGCAGTGCTAGAGATTTTCACGGACAGGGTAACACCGGGGAGCTGTTTTTT
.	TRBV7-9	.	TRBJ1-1	CASSLEQLNTEAFF	TGTGCCAGCAGCTTGGAACAACTGAACACTGAAGCTTTCTTT
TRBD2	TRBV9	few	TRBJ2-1	CASSPRIRGLAGDQDEQFF	TGTGCCAGCAGCCCCCGTATACGAGGACTAGCGGGAGATCAAGATGAGCAGTTCTTC
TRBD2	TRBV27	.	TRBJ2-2	CATGLAGAVGTGELFF	TGTGCCACCGGACTAGCGGGAGCGGTCGGCACCGGGGAGCTGTTTTTT
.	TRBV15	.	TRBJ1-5	CATSRHLQPQHF	TGTGCCACCAGCAGACATCTTCAGCCCCAGCATTTT
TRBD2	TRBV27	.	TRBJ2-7	CASSTRGLAGRVSYEQYF	TGTGCCAGCAGTACCCGGGGACTAGCGGGGCGGGTCTCCTACGAGCAGTACTTC
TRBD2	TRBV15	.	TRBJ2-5	CATSRTSGQETQYF	TGTGCCACCAGCAGGACTAGCGGCCAAGAGACCCAGTACTTC
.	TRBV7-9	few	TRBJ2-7	CASSLRTANYEQYF	TGTGCCAGCAGCCTAAGGACAGCTAACTACGAGCAGTACTTC
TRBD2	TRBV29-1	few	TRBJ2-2	CSVLGLAGHNTGELFF	TGCAGCGTCTTGGGACTAGCGGGGCACAACACCGGGGAGCTGTTTTTT
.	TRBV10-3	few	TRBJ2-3	CVAGGDTQYF	TGTGTTGCGGGCGGAGATACGCAGTATTTT
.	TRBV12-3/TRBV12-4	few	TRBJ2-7	CASSSNRDGGSYEQYF	TGTGCCAGCAGCTCTAACCGGGACGGCGGATCCTACGAGCAGTACTTC
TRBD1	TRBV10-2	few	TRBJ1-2	CAAQGGGGAGYTF	TGCGCCGCCCAGGGGGGAGGAGGAGCTGGCTACACCTTC
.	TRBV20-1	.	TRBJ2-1	CSARRTRMGKNEQFF	TGCAGTGCTAGACGGACCCGGATGGGAAAAAATGAGCAGTTCTTC
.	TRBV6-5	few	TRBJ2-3	CASSYYSDSDTQYF	TGTGCCAGCAGTTACTACAGCGATTCAGATACGCAGTATTTT
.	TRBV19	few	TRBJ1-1	CASRTNRISTEAFF	TGTGCCAGTCGAACGAACAGGATCTCCACTGAAGCTTTCTTT
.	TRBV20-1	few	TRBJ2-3	CSALPPGSDTQYF	TGCAGTGCTCTGCCGCCCGGGAGTGATACGCAGTATTTT
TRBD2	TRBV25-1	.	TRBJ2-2	CAASPRAGLATNANTGELFF	TGTGCCGCCTCTCCCCGGGCGGGACTAGCGACGAACGCGAACACCGGGGAGCTGTTTTTT
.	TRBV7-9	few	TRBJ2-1	CASSLKGRNNEQFF	TGTGCCAGCAGCTTAAAAGGGAGAAACAATGAGCAGTTCTTC
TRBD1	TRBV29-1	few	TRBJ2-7	CSVETGQGAYEQYF	TGCAGCGTTGAGACGGGACAGGGGGCTTACGAGCAGTACTTC